Listed here are 25 T cell receptor beta chains from one sample, sequenced in a study of blood T cell repertoires in COVID-19. Only in-frame clones appear in the TCRdb table, and some are missing; sequencing was by immunoSEQ multiplex PCR. The sample holds approximately 100,000 clones, about nine tenths seen once. Sample: peripheral blood. The receptors come from a human donor in a cohort sampled during active COVID-19.

The chain couples TRBV6-4 to TRBJ1-2; D is unresolved. This CDR3 has 15 residues. Germline values: CDR1 MRHNA, CDR2 SNTAGT. Trimming pared 4 bases from V and 0 bases from J, leaving 12 bases between. The CDR3 region has the DNA TGTGCCAGCAGTGTTGAGGCTCGAGCTAACTATGGCTACACCTTC. Protein sequence: CASSVEARANYGYTF.

The genes are TRBV7-9 and TRBJ2-7; 7 positions agree with TRBD1. This CDR3 is 15 amino acids long. Germline CDR1 reads SEHNR; CDR2 reads FQNEAQ (reference sequence). Losses at the gene ends were 4 bases for V and 3 bases for J; bases not matched to a gene: 9. CDR3 region: CASSSYRDSNYEQYF. The CDR3, as DNA: TGTGCCAGCAGCTCGTACCGGGACAGTAACTACGAGCAGTACTTC.

J is TRBJ2-4 and V is TRBV15; a possible D gene is TRBD2 (5 bases). V was cut by 0 bases and J by 0 bases, with 12 bases left in between. The CDR3 totals 17 residues. Germline V gene lookup returns CDR1 LNHNV and CDR2 YYDKDF (reference sequence). CDR3 bases: TGTGCCACCAGCAGAGATTATGGAGGAAGAGCCAAAAACATTCAGTACTTC. Translation gives CATSRDYGGRAKNIQYF.

CDR3 amino acids: CASSQGQGQSNYGYTF. CDR3 bases: TGCGCCAGCAGCCAAGGCCAGGGACAGTCCAACTATGGCTACACCTTC. The rearrangement uses TRBV4-1 and TRBJ1-2; 7 bases fit TRBD1. V shed 1 base and J 2 bases; nucleotides not matched to a gene: 7. The CDR3 totals 16 residues. Germline-derived CDR1 and CDR2 are MGHRA and YSYEKL.

CDR3: CASSYDRNYGYTF. CDR3 nucleotide sequence: TGTGCCAGCAGTTACGACAGGAACTATGGCTACACCTTC. V usage is TRBV6-5 and J usage is TRBJ1-2; a possible D gene is TRBD1 (6 bases). Germline assignment: CDR1 MNHEY and CDR2 SVGAGI. V lost 2 bases and J 2 bases, leaving 6 bases between the germline ends. This CDR3 region has 13 residues.

The rearrangement joins TRBV21-1 to TRBJ2-6; TRBD1 was called by the table and not checked on the DNA. TRBV21-1 is a listed pseudogene. The CDR3 has 18 residues. The DNA for the CDR3 is TGTGCCAGCAGCATGACATTACAGGGTTCATCTGGGGCCAACGTCCTGACTTTC. Its protein is CASSMTLQGSSGANVLTF.

The chain recombines TRBV27 with TRBJ2-4; 7 bases fit TRBD2. The CDR3 has 18 residues. Germline trimming cut 3 bases from V and 1 base from J; bases unmatched to any gene: 12. Germline CDR1 reads MNHEY; CDR2 reads SMNVEV (reference sequence). The CDR3 DNA reads TGTGCCAGCAGTTTCTTGGTGGGAGGGCCGGACGCCAAAAACATTCAGTACTTC. As protein: CASSFLVGGPDAKNIQYF.

The chain uses TRBV20-1 and TRBJ2-3; 10 nucleotides agree with TRBD2. The V segment lost 3 bases and the J segment 2 bases; nucleotides outside the gene matches: 5. This CDR3 has 15 residues. In germline, CDR1 is DFQATT, CDR2 SNEGSKA (reference sequence). CDR3 in DNA: TGCAGTGCTAGTGGGAGCGGGGGGGTCACAGATACGCAGTATTTT. This sequence encodes CSASGSGGVTDTQYF.

The chain recombines TRBV4-1 with TRBJ2-7, with a tentative D call TRBD1 (6 bases). Germline-derived CDR1 and CDR2 are MGHRA and YSYEKL. This CDR3 is 16 amino acids long. Trimming cost V 1 base and J 4 bases, with 17 bases left between them. The CDR3 loop is CASSQGVDSIVYEQYF. CDR3 in DNA: TGCGCCAGCAGCCAAGGGGTGGACAGTATAGTTTACGAGCAGTACTTC.

The chain carries TRBV11-2 and TRBJ1-2, with 7 bases lining up with TRBD1. The germline V gene has CDR1 SGHAT and CDR2 FQNNGV. This CDR3 spans 15 amino acids. J gave up 8 bases and V 5 bases, and 14 bases lay outside the gene matches. The DNA of the CDR3 is TGTGCCAGCAGCGGACACCGAACAGGGGAAGGAGGCTACACCTTC. Translation: CASSGHRTGEGGYTF. The full variable domain, completed using reference TRBV11-2 and TRBJ1-2, is EAGVAQSPRYKIIEKRQSVAFWCNPISGHATLYWYQQILGQGPKLLIQFQNNGVVDDSQLPKDRFSAERLKGVDSTLKIQPAKLEDSAVYLCASSGHRTGEGGYTFGSGTRLTVV.

The chain is built from TRBV19 and TRBJ1-5; D is ambiguous. Germline V gene sequence: CDR1 LNHDA, CDR2 SQIVND (reference sequence). Trimming removed 3 bases from V and 1 base from J, with 10 bases in between. This CDR3 region has 15 residues. The CDR3 DNA reads TGTGCCAGTAGTATTGGGAGACCGAGCAATCAGCCCCAGCATTTT. Translating gives CASSIGRPSNQPQHF.

This clone was found a few times. This chain connects TRBV14 to TRBJ1-2, with D uncertain. The length of the CDR3 is 12 residues. The germline V gene has CDR1 SGHDN and CDR2 FVKESK. V lost 4 bases and J 8 bases, leaving 11 bases between the germline ends. The CDR3 sequence: CASSRDFGGYTF. CDR3 sequence (DNA): TGTGCCAGCAGCCGTGACTTCGGAGGCTACACCTTC.

The chain joins TRBV18 to TRBJ2-7; D is possibly TRBD1 (5 bases). Per germline, CDR1 KGHSH and CDR2 LQKENI. V lost 0 bases and J lost 4, with 10 bases in between. The CDR3 loop spans 14 amino acids. CDR3 nucleotide sequence: TGTGCCAGCTCACCACCGGGGCTCCCGTACGAGCAGTACTTC. This encodes CASSPPGLPYEQYF.

The sample holds one count of this clone. The chain combines TRBV4-3 with TRBJ2-1; TRBD2 is a possible D gene (5 bases). Germline CDR1 reads LGHNA; CDR2 reads YSLEER. Between the trimmed V and J ends, which lost 0 bases and 1 base, there was a span of 19 bases. The CDR3 has 19 amino acids. For the CDR3, the DNA is TGCGCCAGCAGCCAAGATAGTGTGAGCGCGGGCGGATCCTACAATGAGCAGTTCTTC. Translation: CASSQDSVSAGGSYNEQFF.

The J gene is TRBJ2-1, the V gene TRBV5-1, with TRBD1 as a possible D gene (6 bases). Germline-derived CDR1 and CDR2 are SGHRS and YFSETQ. V was trimmed by 5 bases and J by 1 base, leaving 13 bases between them. The CDR3 is 15 residues long. The CDR3 is CASSSNGQSYNEQFF. The CDR3 DNA sequence: TGCGCCAGCAGTTCAAATGGACAGTCCTACAATGAGCAGTTCTTC.

This clone was observed a handful of times. The rearrangement joins TRBV29-1 to TRBJ1-1, with TRBD1 identical over 7 bases. Germline-derived CDR1 and CDR2 are SQVTM and ANQGSEA. The V gene end was trimmed by 4 bases and the J gene end by 4 bases; junction bases not matched to a gene: 12. CDR3 size: 15 residues. In nucleotides, the CDR3 is TGCAGCGTTGCTGGCAGGGGGACGGCCGGCACTGAAGCTTTCTTT. Amino acids: CSVAGRGTAGTEAFF.

The chain has TRBV27 and TRBJ2-6, with no clear D. The V end was cut by 4 bases, the J end by 0 bases, with 7 bases between. From germline, CDR1 is MNHEY and CDR2 SMNVEV (reference sequence). The CDR3 runs to 15 residues. The CDR3 sequence is CASSSLISGANVLTF. The CDR3 nucleotides are TGTGCCAGCAGTTCCCTAATCTCTGGGGCCAACGTCCTGACTTTC.

CDR3 sequence: CATTRPGTLNTEAFF. CDR3 nucleotide sequence: TGTGCCACCACCAGACCAGGGACTCTTAACACTGAAGCTTTCTTT. V is TRBV6-5 and J is TRBJ1-1, with D maybe TRBD1 (5 bases). V was clipped by 10 bases and J by 2 bases, with 20 bases between them. Germline V gene sequence: CDR1 MNHEY, CDR2 SVGAGI. CDR3 length equals 15 residues.

The rearrangement joins TRBV4-1 to TRBJ2-3; 7 bases are a match to TRBD1. V trimming: 0 bases; J trimming: 0 bases; junction bases outside the gene matches: 9. In germline, CDR1 is MGHRA, CDR2 YSYEKL. The CDR3 runs 18 residues. CDR3 in amino acids: CASSQDSLGGLSTDTQYF. In nucleotides, the CDR3 is TGCGCCAGCAGCCAAGATAGTTTAGGGGGCCTCAGCACAGATACGCAGTATTTT.

The chain couples TRBV6-2 or TRBV6-3 to TRBJ1-5; the D is unclear. Deletions cut 4 bases from V and 7 bases from J, with 20 bases between. The CDR3 has 16 amino acids. CDR1 and CDR2 (germline): MNHEY, SVGEGT. The CDR3 bases are TGTGCCAGCAGTTTCATTAACCGAGGTTCGCGGCAGCCCCAGCATTTT. It encodes CASSFINRGSRQPQHF.

CDR3 coding DNA: TGTGCCACGGGCCCAGGGCATGAAAAACTGTTTTTT. Protein sequence: CATGPGHEKLFF. This sequence joins TRBV21-1 and TRBJ1-4; whether TRBD1, the table's D call, matches the DNA was not checked. TRBV21-1 is a listed pseudogene. The CDR3 loop spans 12 amino acids.

With regard to this clone: The sample holds other DNA sequences that translate to the same CDR3. The gene calls are TRBV5-1 and TRBJ2-5, with D possibly matching TRBD1 (5 bases). This CDR3 is 12 amino acids long. Germline V gene lookup returns CDR1 SGHRS and CDR2 YFSETQ. Trimming stripped 0 bases from V and 5 bases from J, with 5 bases between. The CDR3 sequence is CASSLAGETQYF. DNA of the CDR3: TGCGCCAGCAGCTTGGCAGGGGAGACCCAGTACTTC.

The chain couples TRBV5-1 to TRBJ2-7; the D gene is possibly TRBD1 (5 bases). This CDR3 has 14 amino acids. The V gene lost 7 bases and the J gene lost 0 bases, with 14 bases spanning the gap. Germline loops: CDR1 SGHRS, CDR2 YFSETQ. CDR3 DNA: TGCGCCAGCTCAGCCTTAGGACACTCCTACGAGCAGTACTTC. It specifies CASSALGHSYEQYF. Together with reference TRBV5-1 and TRBJ2-7, the CDR3 gives the full variable domain: KAGVTQTPRYLIKTRGQQVTLSCSPISGHRSVSWYQQTPGQGLQFLFEYFSETQRNKGNFPGRFSGRQFSNSRSEMNVSTLELGDSALYLCASSALGHSYEQYFGPGTRLTVT.

This clone was detected a few times. The rearrangement links TRBV29-1 to TRBJ1-4; weak D call: TRBD1 (5 bases). CDR3 length: 14 residues. Per germline, CDR1 SQVTM and CDR2 ANQGSEA. V was pared by 3 bases and J by 0 bases, with 8 bases between. CDR3 sequence (DNA): TGCAGCGTTGATGGGGCACCAACTAATGAAAAACTGTTTTTT. Translating gives CSVDGAPTNEKLFF.

The chain uses TRBV7-2 and TRBJ2-7, with 7 bases that match TRBD2. CDR3 length equals 14 residues. V lost 5 bases to trimming and J lost 3 bases; unmatched junction nucleotides: 7. Germline V CDR1 and CDR2: SGHTA, FQGNSA. For the CDR3, the DNA is TGTGCCAGCAGCCAGGGCCCTAGCGGCTACGAGCAGTACTTC. This encodes CASSQGPSGYEQYF.